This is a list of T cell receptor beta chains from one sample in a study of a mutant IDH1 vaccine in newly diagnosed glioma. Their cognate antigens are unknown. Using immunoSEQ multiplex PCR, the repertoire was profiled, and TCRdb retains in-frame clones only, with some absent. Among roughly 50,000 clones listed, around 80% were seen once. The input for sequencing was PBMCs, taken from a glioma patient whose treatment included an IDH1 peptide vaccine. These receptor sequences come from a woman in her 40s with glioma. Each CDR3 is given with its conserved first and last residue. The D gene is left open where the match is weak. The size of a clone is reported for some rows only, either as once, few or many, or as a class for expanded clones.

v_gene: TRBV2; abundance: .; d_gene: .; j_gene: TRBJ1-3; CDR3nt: TGTGCCAGCAGGGATGGACGGTCCTCTGGAAACACCATATATTTT; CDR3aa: CASRDGRSSGNTIYF
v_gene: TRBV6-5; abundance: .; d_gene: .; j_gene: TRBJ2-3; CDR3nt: TGTGCCAGCAGTTACGACGCGGGCACGTACACAGATACGCAGTATTTT; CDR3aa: CASSYDAGTYTDTQYF
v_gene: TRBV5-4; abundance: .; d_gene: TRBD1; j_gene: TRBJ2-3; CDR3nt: TGTGCCACCCGACAGGGTGCAGAAGATACGCAGTATTTT; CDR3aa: CATRQGAEDTQYF
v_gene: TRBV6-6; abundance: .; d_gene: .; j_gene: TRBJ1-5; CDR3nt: TGTGCCAGCAGCCTCGACAGCTTCAGTAATCAGCCCCAGCATTTT; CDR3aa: CASSLDSFSNQPQHF
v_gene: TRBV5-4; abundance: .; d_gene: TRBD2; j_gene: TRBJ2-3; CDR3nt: TGTGCCAGCAGCCCGGCGGGGGGGTGGGAAACAGATACGCAGTATTTT; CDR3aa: CASSPAGGWETDTQYF
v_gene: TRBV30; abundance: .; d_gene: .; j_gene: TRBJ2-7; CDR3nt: TGTGCCTGGAGCTCGACCCGCTACGAGCAGTACTTC; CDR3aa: CAWSSTRYEQYF
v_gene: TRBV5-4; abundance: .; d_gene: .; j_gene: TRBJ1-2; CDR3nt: TGTGCCAGTCCTGAGGGCCCCAACTATGGCTACACCTTC; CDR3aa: CASPEGPNYGYTF
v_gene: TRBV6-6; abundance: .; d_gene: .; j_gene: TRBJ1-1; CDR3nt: TGTGCCAGCAGTTACTCGGGAGGAACTGAAGCTTTCTTT; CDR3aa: CASSYSGGTEAFF
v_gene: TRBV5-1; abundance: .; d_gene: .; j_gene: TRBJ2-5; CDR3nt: TGCGCCAGCAGAAAAGTTGCGCAAGAGACCCAGTACTTC; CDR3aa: CASRKVAQETQYF
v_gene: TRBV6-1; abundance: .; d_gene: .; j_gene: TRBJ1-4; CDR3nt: TGTGCCAGCGGAACGTACGCAACTAATGAAAAACTGTTTTTT; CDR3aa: CASGTYATNEKLFF
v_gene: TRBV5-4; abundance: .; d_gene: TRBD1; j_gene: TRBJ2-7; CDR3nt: TGTGCCAGCAGCTTGGAACAGGGGGCCCACGAGCAGTACTTC; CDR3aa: CASSLEQGAHEQYF
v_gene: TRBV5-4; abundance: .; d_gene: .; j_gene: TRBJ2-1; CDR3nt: TGTGCCAGCAGCCCCAATCCCCAGGCGTCCTACAATGAGCAGTTCTTC; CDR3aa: CASSPNPQASYNEQFF
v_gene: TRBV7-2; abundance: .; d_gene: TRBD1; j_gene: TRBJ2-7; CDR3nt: TGTGCCAGCAGCTTCAGACAGGGGGACTACGAGCAGTACTTC; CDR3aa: CASSFRQGDYEQYF
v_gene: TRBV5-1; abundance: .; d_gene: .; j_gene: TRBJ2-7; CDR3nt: TGCGCCAGCAGCAGATCTGGCTTAACTTCTGAGCAGTACTTC; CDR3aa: CASSRSGLTSEQYF
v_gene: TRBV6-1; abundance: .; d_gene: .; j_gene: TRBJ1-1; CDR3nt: TGTGCCAGCATCTCGGGGGGCGGATTGAACACTGAAGCTTTCTTT; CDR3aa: CASISGGGLNTEAFF
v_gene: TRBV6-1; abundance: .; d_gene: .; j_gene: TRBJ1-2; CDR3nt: TGTGCCAGCTCCCAGGGGAGTACCCGTGGCTACACCTTC; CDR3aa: CASSQGSTRGYTF
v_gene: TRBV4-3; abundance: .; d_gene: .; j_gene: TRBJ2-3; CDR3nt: TGCGCCAGCAGCCAAGCCAGGGGTTGGAGCACAGATACGCAGTATTTT; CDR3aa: CASSQARGWSTDTQYF
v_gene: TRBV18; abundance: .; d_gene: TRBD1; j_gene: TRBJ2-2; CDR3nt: TGTGCCAGCTCAGTATCACGGGACAGCTCAAACACCGGGGAGCTGTTTTTT; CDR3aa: CASSVSRDSSNTGELFF
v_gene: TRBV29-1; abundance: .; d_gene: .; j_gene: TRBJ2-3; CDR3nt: TGCAGCGTTCCAGAGGGGGGGATCGCAGATACGCAGTATTTT; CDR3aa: CSVPEGGIADTQYF
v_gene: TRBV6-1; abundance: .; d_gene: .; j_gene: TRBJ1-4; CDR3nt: TGTGCCATCTCTCCAGCGGACCAAAATGAAAAACTGTTTTTT; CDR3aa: CAISPADQNEKLFF
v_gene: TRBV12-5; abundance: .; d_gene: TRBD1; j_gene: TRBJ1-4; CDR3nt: TGTGCTAGCAAAGTAACAGGGGGTGTAGTAGGAGAAAAACTGTTTTTT; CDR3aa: CASKVTGGVVGEKLFF
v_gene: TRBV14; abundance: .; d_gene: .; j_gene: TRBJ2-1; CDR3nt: TGTGCCAGCAGCCAAGAAGCAACGGTCGGAGCTCAGTTCTTC; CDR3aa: CASSQEATVGAQFF
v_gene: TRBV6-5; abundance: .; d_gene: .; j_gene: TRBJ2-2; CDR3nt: TGTGCCAGCAGTTACCGGACGAACACCGGGGAGCTGTTTTTT; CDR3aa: CASSYRTNTGELFF
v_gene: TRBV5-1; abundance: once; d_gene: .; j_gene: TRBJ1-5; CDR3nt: TGCGCCAGCAGCTTAAAAGACGGAGGCCAGCCCCAGCATTTT; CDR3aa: CASSLKDGGQPQHF
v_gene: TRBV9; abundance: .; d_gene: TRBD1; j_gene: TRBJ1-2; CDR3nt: TGTGCCAGCATGGACAGGGGAGGAGGCTACACCTTC; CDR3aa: CASMDRGGGYTF
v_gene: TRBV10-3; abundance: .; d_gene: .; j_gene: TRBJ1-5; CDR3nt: TGTGCCATCAGTGTGGGGGATAATAGCAATCAGCCCCAGCATTTT; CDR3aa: CAISVGDNSNQPQHF
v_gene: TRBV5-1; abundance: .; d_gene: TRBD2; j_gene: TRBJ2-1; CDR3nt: TGCGCCAGCAGCTATAGCGGGGGACAATACAATGAGCAGTTCTTC; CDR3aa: CASSYSGGQYNEQFF
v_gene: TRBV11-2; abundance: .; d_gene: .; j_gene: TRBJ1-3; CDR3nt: TGTGCCAGCAGCTTAGAAGTCGGCTCTGGAAACACCATATATTTT; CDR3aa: CASSLEVGSGNTIYF
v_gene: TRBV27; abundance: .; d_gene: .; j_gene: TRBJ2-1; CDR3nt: TGTGCCAGCAGTTTATACAGGGAGACGATGTCCTACAATGAGCAGTTCTTC; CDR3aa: CASSLYRETMSYNEQFF
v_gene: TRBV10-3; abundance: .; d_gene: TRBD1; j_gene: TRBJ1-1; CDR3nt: TGTGCCATCTGGACAGGGGGCACTGAAGCTTTCTTT; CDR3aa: CAIWTGGTEAFF
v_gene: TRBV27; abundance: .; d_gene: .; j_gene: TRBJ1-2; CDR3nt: TGTGCCAGCAGGGCTGGAGGCTATGGCTACACCTTC; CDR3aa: CASRAGGYGYTF
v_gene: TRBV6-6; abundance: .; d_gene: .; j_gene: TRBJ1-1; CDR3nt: TGTGCCAGCAGTTACCGGGGAGGCACTGAAGCTTTCTTT; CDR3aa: CASSYRGGTEAFF
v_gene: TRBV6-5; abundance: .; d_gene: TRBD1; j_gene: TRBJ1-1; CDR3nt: TGTGCCAGCAGGTGGGGACAGAGGAACACTGAAGCTTTCTTT; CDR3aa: CASRWGQRNTEAFF
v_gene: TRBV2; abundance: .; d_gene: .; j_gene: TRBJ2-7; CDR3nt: TGTGCCAGCAGTCGTCAGGACTACGAGCAGTACTTC; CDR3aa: CASSRQDYEQYF
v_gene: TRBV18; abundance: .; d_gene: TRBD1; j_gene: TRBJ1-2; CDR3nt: TGTGCCAGCTCATCTCGACAGGGGGCGAGCTATGGCTACACCTTC; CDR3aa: CASSSRQGASYGYTF
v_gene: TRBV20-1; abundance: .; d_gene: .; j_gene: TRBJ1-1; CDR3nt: TGCAGTGCTTACTCGGTTAGTGGGGCTTTCTTT; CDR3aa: CSAYSVSGAFF
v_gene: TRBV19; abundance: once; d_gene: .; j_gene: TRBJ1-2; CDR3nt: TGTGCCAGTAGCAATGAGGGGGGCGACTATGGCTACACCTTC; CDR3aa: CASSNEGGDYGYTF
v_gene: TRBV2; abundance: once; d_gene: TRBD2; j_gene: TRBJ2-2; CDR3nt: TGTGCCAGTATTAGCGGGGAGATCACCGGGGAGCTGTTTTTT; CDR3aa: CASISGEITGELFF
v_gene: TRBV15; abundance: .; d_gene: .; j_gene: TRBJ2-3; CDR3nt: TGTGCCACCAGCAGTTTCACAGATACGCAGTATTTT; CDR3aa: CATSSFTDTQYF
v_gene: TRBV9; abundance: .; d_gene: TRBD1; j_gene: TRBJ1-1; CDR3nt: TGTGCCAGCAGCGTAGGGGACAGCCTGAACACTGAAGCTTTCTTT; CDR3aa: CASSVGDSLNTEAFF
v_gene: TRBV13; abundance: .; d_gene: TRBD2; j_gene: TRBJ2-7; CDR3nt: TGTGCCAGCAGCTTAGGCCTAGTGGGTAGCGGGGGGCCCGAGCAGTACTTC; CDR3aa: CASSLGLVGSGGPEQYF
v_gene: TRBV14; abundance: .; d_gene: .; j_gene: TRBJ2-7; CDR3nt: TGTGCCAGCAGCCAAGTCTACGAGCAGTACTTC; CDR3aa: CASSQVYEQYF
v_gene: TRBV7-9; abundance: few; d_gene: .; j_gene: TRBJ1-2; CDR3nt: TGTGCCAGCAGCTTAGTTCAGTCCCAGGATGGCTACACCTTC; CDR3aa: CASSLVQSQDGYTF
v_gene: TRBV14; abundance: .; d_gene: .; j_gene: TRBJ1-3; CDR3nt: TGTGCCAGCAGCCTCGGACGGAGCTCTGGAAACACCATATATTTT; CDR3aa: CASSLGRSSGNTIYF
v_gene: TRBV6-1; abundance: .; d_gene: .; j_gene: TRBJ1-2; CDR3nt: TGTGCCAGCAGTGTTTACGGCTACACCTTC; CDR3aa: CASSVYGYTF
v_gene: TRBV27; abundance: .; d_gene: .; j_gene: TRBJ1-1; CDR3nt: TGTGCCAGCAGTTTATATCGGCATACCAACACTGAAGCTTTCTTT; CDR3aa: CASSLYRHTNTEAFF
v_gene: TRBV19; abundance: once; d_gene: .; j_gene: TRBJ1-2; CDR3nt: TGTGCCAGTAAACCCGGGACAAGAGTTTATGGCTACACCTTC; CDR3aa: CASKPGTRVYGYTF
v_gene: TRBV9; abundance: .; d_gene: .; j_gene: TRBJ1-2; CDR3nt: TGTGCCAGCAGCGGGGGGAGCTACACCTTC; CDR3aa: CASSGGSYTF
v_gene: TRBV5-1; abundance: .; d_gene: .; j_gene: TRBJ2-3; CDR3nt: TGCGCCAGCAGCTTGGTCGGGGTTAGCGCAGATACGCAGTATTTT; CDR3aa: CASSLVGVSADTQYF
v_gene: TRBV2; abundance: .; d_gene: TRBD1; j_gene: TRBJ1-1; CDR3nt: TGTGCCAGCAGCGGTTCACAGGGGAGTTGGGAAGCTTTCTTT; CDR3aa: CASSGSQGSWEAFF
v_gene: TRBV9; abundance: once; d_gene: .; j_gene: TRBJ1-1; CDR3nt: TGTGCCAGCAGCGTCCGGGGAGCGGGAAGCACTGAAGCTTTCTTT; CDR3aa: CASSVRGAGSTEAFF
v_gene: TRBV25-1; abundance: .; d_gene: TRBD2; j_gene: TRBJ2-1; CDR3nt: TGTGCCAGCAGTGGACAGCGGGGGTACAATGAGCAGTTCTTC; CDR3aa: CASSGQRGYNEQFF
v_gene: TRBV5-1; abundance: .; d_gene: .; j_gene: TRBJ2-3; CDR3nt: TGCGCCAGCAGCTTGGACGCTTTAAATACGCAGTATTTT; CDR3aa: CASSLDALNTQYF
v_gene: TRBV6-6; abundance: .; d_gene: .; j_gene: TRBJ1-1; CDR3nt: TGTGCCAGCAGTTCAACAGAGAACACTGAAGCTTTCTTT; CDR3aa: CASSSTENTEAFF
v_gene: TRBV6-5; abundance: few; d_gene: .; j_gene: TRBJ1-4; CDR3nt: TGTGCCAGCAGTCAATCCCTTCTGGCAGCGCTGTTTTTT; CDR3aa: CASSQSLLAALFF